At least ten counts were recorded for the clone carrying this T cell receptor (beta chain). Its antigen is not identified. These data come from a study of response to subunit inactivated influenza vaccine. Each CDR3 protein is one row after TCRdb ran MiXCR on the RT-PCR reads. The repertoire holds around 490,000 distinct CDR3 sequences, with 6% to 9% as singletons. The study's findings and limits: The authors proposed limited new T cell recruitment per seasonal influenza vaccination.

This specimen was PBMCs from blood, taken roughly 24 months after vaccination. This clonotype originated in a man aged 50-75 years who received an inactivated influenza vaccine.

CDR3 coding DNA: TGCGCCAGCAGCCAAGGGGGGGGAGCGAGTTACACCGGGGAGCTGTTTTTT. Amino acid sequence: CASSQGGGASYTGELFF. V usage is TRBV4-3 and J usage is TRBJ2-2; TRBD2 matches 7 bases. This CDR3 has 17 amino acids. The trim removed 1 base at V and 3 bases at J, leaving 8 bases unmatched. Looked up from germline, CDR1 is LGHNA and CDR2 is YSLEER.